Listed below are T cell receptor beta chains from one sample, sequenced in a study of response to subunit inactivated influenza vaccine. In TCRdb, the RT-PCR reads were re-called with MiXCR into one record per CDR3 protein. The table shows 550,000 to 800,000 distinct CDR3 sequences, with around a sixth occurring only once. The sample consisted of PBMCs from blood, taken roughly 12 days after vaccination. These receptors came from a man aged 50 or older who received an inactivated influenza vaccine. Both conserved end residues are part of each CDR3. A D gene is named only where the DNA matches it firmly. The size entry is marked missing in some rows and otherwise reads once, few, many or a size class.

j_call: TRBJ2-4; clone_size: .; d_call: .; v_call: TRBV9; cdr3_nt: TGTGCCAGCAGCCCCCATTTAGGGGTACCAGCCAAAAACATTCAGTACTTC; cdr3_aa: CASSPHLGVPAKNIQYF
j_call: TRBJ2-1; clone_size: .; d_call: TRBD2; v_call: TRBV12-3/TRBV12-4; cdr3_nt: TGTGCCAGCAGTTTGGGACTAAGGTCTGAGCAGTTCTTC; cdr3_aa: CASSLGLRSEQFF
j_call: TRBJ2-7; clone_size: few; d_call: TRBD2; v_call: TRBV4-3; cdr3_nt: TGCGCCAGCAGCCAAGACCTTTTTCTGGCGGGAGGTGAGCAGTACTTC; cdr3_aa: CASSQDLFLAGGEQYF
j_call: TRBJ2-1; clone_size: few; d_call: .; v_call: TRBV18; cdr3_nt: TGTGCCAGCTCACCACGGAGGGGGGCAGACAATGAGCAGTTCTTC; cdr3_aa: CASSPRRGADNEQFF
j_call: TRBJ1-5; clone_size: .; d_call: .; v_call: TRBV12-3/TRBV12-4; cdr3_nt: TGTGCCAGCACCTTGGGAGGGGAGAGTCAGCCCCAGCATTTT; cdr3_aa: CASTLGGESQPQHF
j_call: TRBJ1-1; clone_size: few; d_call: .; v_call: TRBV12-3/TRBV12-4; cdr3_nt: TGTGCCAGCAGTTTAGGTCCGGGACTTGAAGCTTTCTTT; cdr3_aa: CASSLGPGLEAFF
j_call: TRBJ2-1; clone_size: .; d_call: .; v_call: TRBV7-8; cdr3_nt: TGTGCCAGCAGCTTAACGGGTCATCTCTACAATGAGCAGTTCTTC; cdr3_aa: CASSLTGHLYNEQFF
j_call: TRBJ2-1; clone_size: few; d_call: TRBD2; v_call: TRBV24-1; cdr3_nt: TGTGCCACCAGTGATCCCGGGACTAGCGCCACAAATGAGCAGTTCTTC; cdr3_aa: CATSDPGTSATNEQFF
j_call: TRBJ1-5; clone_size: .; d_call: TRBD1; v_call: TRBV7-9; cdr3_nt: TGTGCCAGCAGCTCGACAGGGAACAATCAGCCCCAGCCTTTT; cdr3_aa: CASSSTGNNQPQPF
j_call: TRBJ2-2; clone_size: .; d_call: TRBD2; v_call: TRBV27; cdr3_nt: TGTGCCAGCAGTTTGACTAGCGGGAGGGTCGGGGAGCTGTTTTTT; cdr3_aa: CASSLTSGRVGELFF
j_call: TRBJ1-2; clone_size: few; d_call: TRBD1; v_call: TRBV5-1; cdr3_nt: TGCGCCAGCAGCTTGGGGACAGGGGGCGCGTTAGGTGGCTACACCTTC; cdr3_aa: CASSLGTGGALGGYTF
j_call: TRBJ2-7; clone_size: few; d_call: .; v_call: TRBV29-1; cdr3_nt: TGCAGCGTTGGCTTTTCTACCTACGAGCAGTACTTC; cdr3_aa: CSVGFSTYEQYF
j_call: TRBJ2-1; clone_size: few; d_call: .; v_call: TRBV27; cdr3_nt: .; cdr3_aa: CASSLFGGGAPRFF
j_call: TRBJ2-5; clone_size: few; d_call: TRBD1; v_call: TRBV28; cdr3_nt: TGTGCCAGCAGTGCTCCGGGACAGCAAGAGACCCAGTACTTC; cdr3_aa: CASSAPGQQETQYF
j_call: TRBJ2-5; clone_size: .; d_call: TRBD2; v_call: TRBV7-9; cdr3_nt: TGTGCCGGCAGCTGGGGCAGCGGGGGTGAAGAGACCCAGTACTTC; cdr3_aa: CAGSWGSGGEETQYF
j_call: TRBJ2-7; clone_size: few; d_call: TRBD1; v_call: TRBV29-1; cdr3_nt: TGCAGCGCGGTGGACAGGGAGACCGAGCAGTACTTC; cdr3_aa: CSAVDRETEQYF
j_call: TRBJ2-1; clone_size: .; d_call: TRBD2; v_call: TRBV20-1; cdr3_nt: TGCAGTGCTGAACTAGCGGGGGGGTACAATGAGCAGTTCTTC; cdr3_aa: CSAELAGGYNEQFF
j_call: TRBJ2-5; clone_size: .; d_call: .; v_call: TRBV4-3; cdr3_nt: TGCGCCAGCAGCCTTAGATGGAGCGTCCAAGAGACCCAGTACTTC; cdr3_aa: CASSLRWSVQETQYF
j_call: TRBJ2-1; clone_size: few; d_call: TRBD2; v_call: TRBV6-2/TRBV6-3; cdr3_nt: TGTGCCAGTCTACTAGCGGGGGGCCATGAGCAGTTCTTC; cdr3_aa: CASLLAGGHEQFF
j_call: TRBJ2-2; clone_size: .; d_call: .; v_call: TRBV5-1; cdr3_nt: TGCGCCAGCAGCTTAGCGGAGCCGAACACCGGGGAGCTGTTTTTT; cdr3_aa: CASSLAEPNTGELFF
j_call: TRBJ1-2; clone_size: .; d_call: .; v_call: TRBV6-2/TRBV6-3; cdr3_nt: TGTGCCAGCGAGACCGGGATGTTCAACTATGGCTACACCTTC; cdr3_aa: CASETGMFNYGYTF
j_call: TRBJ2-4; clone_size: few; d_call: .; v_call: TRBV10-3; cdr3_nt: TGTGCCATCAGTGAGTCGGAGGGGCTCGAAAACATTCAGTACTTC; cdr3_aa: CAISESEGLENIQYF
j_call: TRBJ2-2; clone_size: .; d_call: .; v_call: TRBV7-6; cdr3_nt: TGTGCCAGCAGCACGGTAGACAGATCGAACACCGGGGAGCTGTTTTTT; cdr3_aa: CASSTVDRSNTGELFF